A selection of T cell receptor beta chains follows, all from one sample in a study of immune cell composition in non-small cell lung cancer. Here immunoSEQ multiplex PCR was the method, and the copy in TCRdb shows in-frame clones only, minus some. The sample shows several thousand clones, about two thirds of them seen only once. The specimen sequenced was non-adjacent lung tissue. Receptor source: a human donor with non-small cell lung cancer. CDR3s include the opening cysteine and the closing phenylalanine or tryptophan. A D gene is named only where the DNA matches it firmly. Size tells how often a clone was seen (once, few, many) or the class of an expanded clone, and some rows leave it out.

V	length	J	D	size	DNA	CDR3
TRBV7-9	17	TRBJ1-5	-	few	TGTGCCAGCAGCCCAAGTGTGGGACACTATAGCAATCAGCCCCAGCATTTT	CASSPSVGHYSNQPQHF
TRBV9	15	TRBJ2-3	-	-	TGTGCCAGCAGCTTGACGGACGGGGGCACAGATACGCAGTATTTT	CASSLTDGGTDTQYF
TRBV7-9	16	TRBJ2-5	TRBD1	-	TGTGCCAGCAGCTTGACAGGGAAAATTGGCCAAGAGACCCAGTACTTC	CASSLTGKIGQETQYF
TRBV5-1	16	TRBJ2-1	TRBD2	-	TGCGCCAGCAGCTTCCTAGCGGGGGGCTGGGGCAATGAGCAGTTCTTC	CASSFLAGGWGNEQFF
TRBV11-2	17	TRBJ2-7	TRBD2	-	TGTGCCAGCAGCCCTAGACTCCTTAGCGGGGGAGGCTACGAGCAGTACTTC	CASSPRLLSGGGYEQYF
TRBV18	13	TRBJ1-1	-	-	TGTGCCAGCTCACCAAACAGGGAAACTGAAGCTTTCTTT	CASSPNRETEAFF
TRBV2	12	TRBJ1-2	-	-	TGTGCCACCCGACAGAACTTCTATGGCTACACCTTC	CATRQNFYGYTF
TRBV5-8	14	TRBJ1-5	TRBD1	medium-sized	TGTGCCAGCAGCCGACAGGGCAACAATCAGCCCCAGCATTTT	CASSRQGNNQPQHF
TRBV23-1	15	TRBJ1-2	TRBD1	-	TGCGCCAGCAGTACCCGGACAGGGGCTAACTATGGCTACACCTTC	CASSTRTGANYGYTF
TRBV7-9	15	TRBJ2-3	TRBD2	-	TGTGCCAGCAGCCCGAGGACTAGTTCTGCAGATACGCAGTATTTT	CASSPRTSSADTQYF
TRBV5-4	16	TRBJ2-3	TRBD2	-	TGTGCCAGCAGCTTGGTGTCTAGCGGGAACACAGATACGCAGTATTTT	CASSLVSSGNTDTQYF
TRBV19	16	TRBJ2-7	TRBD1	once	TGTGCCAGTAGTTCCCGGGCTGGGACAGACTCCTACGAGCAGTACTTC	CASSSRAGTDSYEQYF
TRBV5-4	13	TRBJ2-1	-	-	TGTGCCAGCAGCTTGGAACGGAGCAATGAGCAGTTCTTC	CASSLERSNEQFF
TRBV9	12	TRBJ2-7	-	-	TGTGCCAGCGGACCTCAGGGGGGAGAGCAGTACTTC	CASGPQGGEQYF
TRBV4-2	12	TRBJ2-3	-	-	TGTGCCAGCAGCCAAGAAGCACTCACGCAGTATTTT	CASSQEALTQYF
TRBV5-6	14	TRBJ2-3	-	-	TGTGCCCTCAGCTCTCAGGGCCGGAGTGATACGCAGTATTTT	CALSSQGRSDTQYF
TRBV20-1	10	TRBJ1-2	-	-	TGCAGTGCTAGGGGGGGTGGCTACACCTTC	CSARGGGYTF
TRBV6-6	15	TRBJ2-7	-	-	TGTGCCAGCAGACCCTCCGGGGGGCGGAGATACGAGCAGTACTTC	CASRPSGGRRYEQYF
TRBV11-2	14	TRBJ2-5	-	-	TGTGCCAGCAGCTTATCGGGGGTCCAAGAGACCCAGTACTTC	CASSLSGVQETQYF
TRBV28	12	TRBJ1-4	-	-	TGTGCCAGCAGTTTGGGGGCCTTGGAACTGTTTTTT	CASSLGALELFF
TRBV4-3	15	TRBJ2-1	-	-	TGCGCCAGCAGCCATGGACTCGCCCCCTACAATGAGCAGTTCTTC	CASSHGLAPYNEQFF
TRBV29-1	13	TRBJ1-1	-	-	TGCAGCGCTAAGACGGGTATGAACACTGAAGCTTTCTTT	CSAKTGMNTEAFF
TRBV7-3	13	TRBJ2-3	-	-	TGTGCCAGCAGCTTAACGTCTTTAGATACGCAGTATTTT	CASSLTSLDTQYF
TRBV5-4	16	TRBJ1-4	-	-	TGTGCCAGCAGCTTGAAAAATCCGGGGGGTAATGAAAAACTGTTTTTT	CASSLKNPGGNEKLFF
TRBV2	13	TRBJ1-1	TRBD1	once	TGTGCCAGCAGCAGGGACAGGGACACTGAAGCTTTCTTT	CASSRDRDTEAFF
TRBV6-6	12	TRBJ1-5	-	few	TGTGCCAGCAGTTACTCGGCCCAGCCCCAGCATTTT	CASSYSAQPQHF
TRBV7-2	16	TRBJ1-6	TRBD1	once	TGTGCCAGCAGCTCCCTACGGACAGGGGAGAATTCACCCCTCCACTTT	CASSSLRTGENSPLHF
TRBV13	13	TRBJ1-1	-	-	TGTGCCAGCAGCTTCCCGGGGAACACTGAAGCTTTCTTT	CASSFPGNTEAFF
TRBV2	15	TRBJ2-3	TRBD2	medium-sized	TGTGCCAGGAGGGGTAGCGGGGGCCCCACAGATACGCAGTATTTT	CARRGSGGPTDTQYF
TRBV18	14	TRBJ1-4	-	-	TGTGCCAGCTCACCAATCCAGGGAGGGGAAAAACTGTTTTTT	CASSPIQGGEKLFF
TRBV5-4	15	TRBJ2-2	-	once	TGTGCCAGCAGCTCGAGGACAGTTCGAACCGGGGAGCTGTTTTTT	CASSSRTVRTGELFF
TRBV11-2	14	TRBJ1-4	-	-	TGTGCCAGCAGCTCCTCAGGGCAGGGAGAAAAACTGTTTTTT	CASSSSGQGEKLFF
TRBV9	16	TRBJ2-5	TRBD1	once	TGTGCCAGCAGCGCATTTGTTGACAGGGCGGAGGAGACCCAGTACTTC	CASSAFVDRAEETQYF
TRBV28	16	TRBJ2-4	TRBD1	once	TGTGCCAGCAGAACCGGGACAGGGGTCTCCAGGGGCCTTCAGTACTTC	CASRTGTGVSRGLQYF
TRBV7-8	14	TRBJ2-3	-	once	TGTGCCAGCAGCTTAGCTCTAGCCTGGACTACGCAGTATTTT	CASSLALAWTTQYF
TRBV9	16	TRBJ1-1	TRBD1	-	TGTGCCAGCAGCGTAGTTTTAGGGACAGCGAACACTGAAGCTTTCTTT	CASSVVLGTANTEAFF
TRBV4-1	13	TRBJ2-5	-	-	TGCGCCAGCAGCCAAGGACGACTGGAGACCCAGTACTTC	CASSQGRLETQYF
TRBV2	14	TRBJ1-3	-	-	TGTGCCAGCAGTTCCGTCAGGGCTGGAAACACCATATATTTT	CASSSVRAGNTIYF
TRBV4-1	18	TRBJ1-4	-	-	TGCGCCAGCAGCCAAGGAGAAACCTTTAGTACAACTAATGAAAAACTGTTTTTT	CASSQGETFSTTNEKLFF
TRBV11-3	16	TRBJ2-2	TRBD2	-	TGTGCCAGCAGCTTTAGCGGGGGGCCGGGGACCGGGGAGCTGTTTTTT	CASSFSGGPGTGELFF
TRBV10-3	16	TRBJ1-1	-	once	TGTGCCATCAGTGATTCATTAGTGACAGGCGACACTGAAGCTTTCTTT	CAISDSLVTGDTEAFF
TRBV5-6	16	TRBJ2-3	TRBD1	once	TGTGCCAGCAGCCGAGGGACAGGTTCTAGCACAGATACGCAGTATTTT	CASSRGTGSSTDTQYF
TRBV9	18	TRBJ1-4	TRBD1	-	TGTGCCAGCAGCGTGGGACAGGGGGCTGATGCAACTAATGAAAAACTGTTTTTT	CASSVGQGADATNEKLFF
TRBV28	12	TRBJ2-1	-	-	TGTGCCAGCGGAGGGATTTACAATGAGCAGTTCTTC	CASGGIYNEQFF
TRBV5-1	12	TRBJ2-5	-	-	TGCGCCTCCGGTGAACCTAGGGAGACCCAGTACTTC	CASGEPRETQYF
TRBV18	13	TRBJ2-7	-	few	TGTGCCAGCTCACCAGCCAGGGACTACGAGCAGTACTTC	CASSPARDYEQYF
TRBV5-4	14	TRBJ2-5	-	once	TGTGCCAGCAGCGCCCCGACAGTCGGGGAGACCCAGTACTTC	CASSAPTVGETQYF
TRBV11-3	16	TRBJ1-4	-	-	TGTGCCAGCAGCCAGGATGAAAAGGGACTTAATGAAAAACTGTTTTTT	CASSQDEKGLNEKLFF
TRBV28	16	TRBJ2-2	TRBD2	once	TGTGCCAGCAGTTTTGCCGGGACTAGCGGGGCCGGGGAGCTGTTTTTT	CASSFAGTSGAGELFF
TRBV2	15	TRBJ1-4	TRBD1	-	TGTGCCAGCAGCCCTTGGGGGACAGATAATGAAAAACTGTTTTTT	CASSPWGTDNEKLFF
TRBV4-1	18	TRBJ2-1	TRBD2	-	TGCGCCAGCAGCCAAGTAGATCTCGGACTAGCGGGTAACAATGAGCAGTTCTTC	CASSQVDLGLAGNNEQFF
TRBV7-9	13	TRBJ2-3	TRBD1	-	TGTGCCAGCAGCCCGCCGGCGGACAGGGGGCAATATTTT	CASSPPADRGQYF
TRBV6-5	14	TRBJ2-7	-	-	TGTGCCAGCCGAGGGCGGGGCCTTTCCTACGAGCAGTACTTC	CASRGRGLSYEQYF
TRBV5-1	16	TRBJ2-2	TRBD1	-	TGCGCCAGCAGGGCCGAGACAGGGGGCTGGACCGGGGAGCTGTTTTTT	CASRAETGGWTGELFF
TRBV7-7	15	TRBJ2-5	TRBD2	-	TGTGCCAGCAGCCTAACCGGGACTAGCGGGGATACCCAGTACTTC	CASSLTGTSGDTQYF
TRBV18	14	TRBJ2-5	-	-	TGTGCCAGCTCACCACCGTCAGGGGTGGAGACCCAGTACTTC	CASSPPSGVETQYF
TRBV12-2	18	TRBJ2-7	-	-	TGTGCAAGTCGCTTACCCGGGAGGGGACTTCTAACTTTCTACGAGCAGTACTTC	CASRLPGRGLLTFYEQYF
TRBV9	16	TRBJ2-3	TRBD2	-	TGTGCCAGCAGCGCCCCGACTAGCGGGGGCACAGATACGCAGTATTTT	CASSAPTSGGTDTQYF
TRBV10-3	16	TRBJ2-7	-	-	TGTGCCATCAGAGGACAGAAAAGCCTCGGGTCCTACGAGCAGTACTTC	CAIRGQKSLGSYEQYF